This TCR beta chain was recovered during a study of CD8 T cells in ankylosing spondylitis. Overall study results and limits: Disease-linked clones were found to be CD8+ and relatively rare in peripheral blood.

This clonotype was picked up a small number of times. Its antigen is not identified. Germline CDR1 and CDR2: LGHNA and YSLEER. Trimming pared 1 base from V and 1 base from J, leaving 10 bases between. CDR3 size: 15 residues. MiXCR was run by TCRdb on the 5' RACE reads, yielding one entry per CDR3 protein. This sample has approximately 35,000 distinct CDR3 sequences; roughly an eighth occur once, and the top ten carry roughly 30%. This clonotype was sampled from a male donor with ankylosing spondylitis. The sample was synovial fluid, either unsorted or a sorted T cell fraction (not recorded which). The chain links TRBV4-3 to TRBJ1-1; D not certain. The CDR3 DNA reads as TGCGCCAGCAGCCAAGGACGGGGAACGAACACTGAAGCTTTCTTT. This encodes CASSQGRGTNTEAFF.